This T cell receptor beta chain was sequenced during a study of blood T cell repertoires in COVID-19. At the level of the study: The samples span acute and convalescent COVID-19 from the United States, Italy and Spain.

Germline loops: CDR1 SGDLS, CDR2 YYNGEE. V trimming: 4 bases; J trimming: 3 bases; junction bases outside the gene matches: 6. This CDR3 contains 14 residues. Recruited during active infection, patients (from Seattle) were subsequently followed longitudinally. This table comes from immunoSEQ multiplex PCR, and its TCRdb copy is limited to in-frame clones, with some not included. The sample contains about 170,000 clones, roughly 81% of which appear only once. Sequencing was performed on peripheral blood. This TCR was recovered from a woman at least 80 years old with COVID-19, enrolled during active disease. The chain joins TRBV9 to TRBJ2-7; 8 bases map to TRBD1. The CDR3 loop reads CASSPRQGFYEQYF. The CDR3 bases are TGTGCCAGCAGCCCTCGACAGGGGTTCTACGAGCAGTACTTC.